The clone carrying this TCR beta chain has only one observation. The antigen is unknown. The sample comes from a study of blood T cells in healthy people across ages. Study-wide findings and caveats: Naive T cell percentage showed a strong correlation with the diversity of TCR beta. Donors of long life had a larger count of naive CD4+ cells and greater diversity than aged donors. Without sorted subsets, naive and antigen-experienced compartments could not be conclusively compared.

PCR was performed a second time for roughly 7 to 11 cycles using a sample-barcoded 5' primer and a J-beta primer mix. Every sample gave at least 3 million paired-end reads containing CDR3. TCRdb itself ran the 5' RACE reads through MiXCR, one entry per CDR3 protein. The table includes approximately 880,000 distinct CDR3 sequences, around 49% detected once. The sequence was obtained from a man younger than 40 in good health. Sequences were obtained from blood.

CDR3 residues: CAIRRGRAVDTQYF. CDR3 sequence (DNA): TGTGCCATCAGACGCGGGAGGGCCGTAGATACGCAGTATTTT. This chain uses TRBV10-3 with TRBJ2-3, with 9 bases fitting TRBD2. Germline V gene sequence: CDR1 ENHRY, CDR2 SYGVKD. The junction had 6 bases not matched to a gene; V was cut back by 6 bases and J by 5 bases. This CDR3 is built from 14 residues.